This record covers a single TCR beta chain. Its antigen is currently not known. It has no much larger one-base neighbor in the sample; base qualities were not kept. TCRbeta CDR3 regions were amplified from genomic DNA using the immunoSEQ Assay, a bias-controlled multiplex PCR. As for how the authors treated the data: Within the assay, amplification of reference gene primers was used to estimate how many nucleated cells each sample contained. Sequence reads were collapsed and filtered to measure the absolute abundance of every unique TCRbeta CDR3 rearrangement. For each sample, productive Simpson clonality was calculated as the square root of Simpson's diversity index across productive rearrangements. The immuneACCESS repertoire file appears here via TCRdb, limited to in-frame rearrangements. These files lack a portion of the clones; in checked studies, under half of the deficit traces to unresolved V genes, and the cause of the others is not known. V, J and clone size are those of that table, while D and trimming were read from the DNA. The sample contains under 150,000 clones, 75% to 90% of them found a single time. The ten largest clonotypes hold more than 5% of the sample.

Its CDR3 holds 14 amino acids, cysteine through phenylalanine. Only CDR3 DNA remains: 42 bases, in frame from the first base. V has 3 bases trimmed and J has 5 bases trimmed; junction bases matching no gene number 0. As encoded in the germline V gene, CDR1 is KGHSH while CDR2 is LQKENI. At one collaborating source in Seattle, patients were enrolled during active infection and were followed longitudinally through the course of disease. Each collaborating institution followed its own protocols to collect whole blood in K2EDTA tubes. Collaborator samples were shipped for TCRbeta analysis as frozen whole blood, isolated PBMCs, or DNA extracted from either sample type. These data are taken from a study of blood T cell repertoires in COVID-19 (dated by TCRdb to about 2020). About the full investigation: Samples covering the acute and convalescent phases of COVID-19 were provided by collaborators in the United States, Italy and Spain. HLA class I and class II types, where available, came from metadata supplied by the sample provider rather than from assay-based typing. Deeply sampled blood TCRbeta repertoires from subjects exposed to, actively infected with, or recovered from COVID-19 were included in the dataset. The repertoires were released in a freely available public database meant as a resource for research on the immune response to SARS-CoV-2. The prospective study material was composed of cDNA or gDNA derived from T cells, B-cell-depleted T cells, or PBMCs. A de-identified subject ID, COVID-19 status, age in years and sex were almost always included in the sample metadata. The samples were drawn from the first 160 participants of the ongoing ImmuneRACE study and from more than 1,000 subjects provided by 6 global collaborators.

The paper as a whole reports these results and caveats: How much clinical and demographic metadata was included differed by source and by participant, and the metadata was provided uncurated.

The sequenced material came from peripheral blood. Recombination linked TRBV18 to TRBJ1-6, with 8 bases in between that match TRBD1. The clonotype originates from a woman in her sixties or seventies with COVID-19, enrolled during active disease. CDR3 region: CASSPGQDNSPLHF. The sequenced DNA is TGTGCCAGCTCACCGGGACAGGATAATTCACCCCTCCACTTT. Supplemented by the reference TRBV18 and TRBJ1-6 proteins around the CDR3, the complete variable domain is NAGVMQNPRHLVRRRGQEARLRCSPMKGHSHVYWYRQLPEEGLKFMVYLQKENIIDESGMPKERFSAEFPKEGPSILRIQQVVRGDSAAYFCASSPGQDNSPLHFGNGTRLTVT.